Listed here are 21 T cell receptor beta chains from one sample, sequenced in a study of shared clonotypes between healthy human individuals. Using immunoSEQ multiplex PCR, the repertoire was profiled, and TCRdb retains in-frame clones only, with some absent. Altogether some 2,100,000 clones are present, about 94% being singletons, with the ten largest covering around 0.13%. The sequenced sample consisted of naive CD4+ T cells sorted from blood. Indicated subset: CD45RA+ positively selected. The source of these receptors is a man between 18 and 35 years old in good health.

V and J are TRBV28 and TRBJ2-3; no firm D call. V was pared by 6 bases and J by 3 bases, with 7 bases between. CDR1 is MDHEN, CDR2 SYDVKM, per germline. This CDR3 is 12 amino acids long. The CDR3 bases are TGTGCCAGCAGGAGGTTAACAGATACGCAGTATTTT. Translating gives CASRRLTDTQYF.

The rearrangement joins TRBV15 to TRBJ2-7; the D gene is possibly TRBD2 (6 bases). Trimming took 5 bases from V and 2 from J, leaving 16 bases between them. The CDR3 is 15 residues long. CDR1 and CDR2 from the germline V gene are LNHNV and YYDKDF (reference sequence). The CDR3 loop is CATSLGGWETYEQYF. As DNA, the CDR3 is TGTGCCACCAGCCTGGGGGGTTGGGAAACCTACGAGCAGTACTTC.

This clone was seen once. The chain carries TRBV5-1 and TRBJ2-5; no clear D gene. V shed 2 bases and J shed 2 bases, with 7 bases lying between them. Germline V gene sequence: CDR1 SGHRS, CDR2 YFSETQ. The CDR3 length is 13 residues. The CDR3 region is CASSFRVQETQYF. Here the CDR3 DNA reads TGCGCCAGCAGCTTCCGGGTACAAGAGACCCAGTACTTC.

This clone was recorded only once. This chain uses TRBV6-1 with TRBJ1-3; D unclear. The ends were cut back, 7 bases at V and 4 bases at J, with 11 bases in the middle. Germline V gene data show CDR1 as MNHNS and CDR2 as SASEGT. The CDR3 sequence is 13 residues long. CDR3 sequence reads: CASTPTRGNTIYF. In DNA, the CDR3 is TGTGCCAGCACCCCTACCCGGGGAAACACCATATATTTT.

The chain couples TRBV7-9 to TRBJ2-3; a possible D gene is TRBD2 (5 bases). Deletions cut 1 base from V and 1 base from J, with 15 bases between. Germline V lookup: CDR1 SEHNR, CDR2 FQNEAQ (reference sequence). The CDR3 is made up of 17 amino acids. CDR3 DNA: TGTGCCAGCAGCTTAGGGGTCCGGGGTGATCGCACAGATACGCAGTATTTT. It encodes CASSLGVRGDRTDTQYF.

About this clone itself: The same CDR3 can be traced to other DNA sequences in this sample. The chain has TRBV5-1 and TRBJ1-5; D is unclear. CDR1 SGHRS and CDR2 YFSETQ come from the germline V gene. This CDR3 is built from 13 residues. Trimming pared 4 bases from V and 0 bases from J, leaving 5 bases between. CDR3 bases: TGCGCCAGCAGCAGAGATAGCAATCAGCCCCAGCATTTT. It specifies CASSRDSNQPQHF.

V is TRBV28 and J is TRBJ2-7, with a weak D call TRBD2 (6 bases). This CDR3 has 13 residues. The germline V gene has CDR1 MDHEN and CDR2 SYDVKM. With 6 bases removed from V and 2 bases from J, the gap between germline ends came to 11 bases. CDR3 in amino acids: CASSPAGPYEQYF. The DNA for the CDR3 is TGTGCCAGCAGCCCGGCGGGGCCCTACGAGCAGTACTTC. The full variable domain, in which reference TRBV28 and TRBJ2-7 provide the parts outside the CDR3, is DVKVTQSSRYLVKRTGEKVFLECVQDMDHENMFWYRQDPGLGLRLIYFSYDVKMKEKGDIPEGYSVSREKKERFSLILESASTNQTSMYLCASSPAGPYEQYFGPGTRLTVT.

The V and J genes are TRBV7-6 and TRBJ1-3; no clear D. The CDR3 spans 15 residues. Looked up from germline, CDR1 is SGHVS and CDR2 is FNYEAQ. Trimming took 1 base from V and 0 from J, leaving 7 bases between them. Here the CDR3 DNA reads TGTGCCAGCAGCTTAGAAGCGAGCTCTGGAAACACCATATATTTT. Encoded protein: CASSLEASSGNTIYF.

This chain joins TRBV25-1 and TRBJ1-1; TRBD1 agrees at 8 bases. CDR3 length: 13 residues. Germline CDR1 reads MGHDK; CDR2 reads SYGVNS. Trimming cost V 6 bases and J 4 bases; bases outside gene matches: 4. This CDR3 reads CASRRTGRTEAFF. Written as DNA, the CDR3 is TGTGCCAGCAGGAGGACAGGGCGCACTGAAGCTTTCTTT.

The chain has TRBV7-2 and TRBJ2-1, with 7 bases fitting TRBD2. The germline gives CDR1 SGHTA, CDR2 FQGNSA. CDR3 length equals 15 residues. V trimming: 3 bases; J trimming: 3 bases; junction bases outside the gene matches: 5. In DNA form, the CDR3 reads TGTGCCAGCAGCTTTAGTAGGGACTACTACAATGAGCAGTTCTTC. It encodes CASSFSRDYYNEQFF.

The chain has TRBV28 and TRBJ1-1, with TRBD1 matching 7 bases. CDR1 and CDR2 from the germline V gene are MDHEN and SYDVKM. The CDR3 is 15 residues long. The trim removed 6 bases at V and 11 bases at J, leaving 18 bases unmatched. CDR3 loop: CASSDSGTASLRAFF. CDR3 nucleotide sequence: TGTGCCAGCAGCGACTCCGGGACAGCCTCTCTTAGGGCTTTCTTT.

This clone appeared once. V usage is TRBV6-1 and J usage is TRBJ1-6; 8 bases are a match to TRBD1. Trimming cost V 6 bases and J 7 bases; bases outside gene matches: 8. The CDR3 is 15 amino acids. CDR1 MNHNS and CDR2 SASEGT come from the germline V gene. CDR3: CASSLRGQENSPLHF. In DNA form, the CDR3 reads TGTGCCAGCAGCCTGCGGGGACAGGAGAATTCACCCCTCCACTTT.

The chain is built from TRBV7-3 and TRBJ2-2; tentative D call: TRBD2 (6 bases). The ends were cut back, 9 bases at V and 1 base at J, with 9 bases in the middle. This CDR3 is 13 amino acids long. Germline CDR1 and CDR2: SGHTA and FQGTGA. DNA for the CDR3: TGTGCCAGTAGGGACTTGAACACCGGGGAGCTGTTTTTT. Its translation is CASRDLNTGELFF.

The chain is built from TRBV18 and TRBJ2-1; 12 bases map to TRBD2. Germline values: CDR1 KGHSH, CDR2 LQKENI. This CDR3 is 17 amino acids long. The trim removed 3 bases at V and 0 bases at J, leaving 3 bases unmatched. The chain's CDR3 is CASSPRLAGDSYNEQFF. CDR3 in DNA: TGTGCCAGCTCACCGCGACTAGCGGGAGACTCCTACAATGAGCAGTTCTTC.

The V and J genes are TRBV6-1 and TRBJ1-6, with 9 bases aligning to TRBD1. V was clipped by 2 bases and J by 2 bases; unmatched bases: 7. Germline lookup yields CDR1 MNHNS and CDR2 SASEGT. The CDR3 contains 18 residues. CDR3 loop: CASSESGQGEPYNSPLHF. As DNA, the CDR3 is TGTGCCAGCAGTGAATCGGGACAGGGAGAACCCTATAATTCACCCCTCCACTTT.

The sample holds one count of this clone. This chain connects TRBV2 to TRBJ1-2; D is perhaps TRBD1 (5 bases). There are 13 residues in the CDR3. V dropped 5 bases and J dropped 1 base, with 8 bases sitting between them. The germline gives CDR1 SNHLY, CDR2 FYNNEI. CDR3 residues: CASSFDSNYGYTF. The CDR3 DNA follows: TGTGCCAGCAGTTTCGACAGTAACTATGGCTACACCTTC.

The V gene is TRBV11-2, the J gene TRBJ2-1; 11 nucleotides match TRBD1. This CDR3 contains 16 residues. Germline CDR1 is SGHAT and CDR2 is FQNNGV. V trimming: 3 bases; J trimming: 8 bases; junction bases outside the gene matches: 9. CDR3 loop: CASSLESGQGAYEQFF. CDR3 nucleotides: TGTGCCAGCAGCTTGGAATCCGGACAGGGGGCCTATGAGCAGTTCTTC.

Note on this clone: The same CDR3 can be traced to other DNA sequences in this sample. The chain joins TRBV28 to TRBJ1-5; D uncertain. Trimming shortened V by 5 bases and J by 6 bases, and 8 bases separated the two germline ends. The germline gives CDR1 MDHEN, CDR2 SYDVKM. The CDR3 is 12 amino acids. The CDR3 here is CASSLQFQPQHF. The CDR3 coding sequence is TGTGCCAGCAGTCTCCAGTTTCAGCCCCAGCATTTT.

The rearrangement joins TRBV7-2 to TRBJ2-5; D is perhaps TRBD2 (6 bases). The CDR3 sequence is 17 residues long. In germline, CDR1 is SGHTA, CDR2 FQGNSA. V lost 2 bases to trimming and J lost 5 bases, with 21 bases between them. The CDR3 here is CASSLPSAGGRLETQYF. The CDR3 bases are TGTGCCAGCAGCTTACCCTCGGCAGGAGGGCGTTTGGAGACCCAGTACTTC.

The chain uses TRBV5-6 and TRBJ2-5; TRBD1 matches 11 bases. The junction had 2 bases not matched to a gene; V was cut back by 2 bases and J by 2 bases. There are 15 residues in the CDR3. Per the germline V gene, CDR1 is SGHDT and CDR2 is YYEEEE. The CDR3 bases are TGTGCCAGCAGCTTTTGGGACAGGGGGCAAGAGACCCAGTACTTC. Its translation is CASSFWDRGQETQYF.

The chain uses TRBV6-4 and TRBJ1-2, with D perhaps TRBD1 (6 bases). V lost 7 bases to trimming and J lost 8 bases, with 14 bases between them. Germline loops: CDR1 MRHNA, CDR2 SNTAGT. The CDR3 is 12 residues long. This CDR3 reads CASTPGAGGYTF. CDR3 coding DNA: TGTGCCAGCACCCCAGGGGCGGGGGGCTACACCTTC.